This TCR beta chain was captured in a study of T cell responses to AZD1222 COVID-19 vaccine. Findings and limits, study-wide: Donors, mostly white British, included more females; clonal diversity was possibly underestimated. Among vaccine-associated CD4 TCRs, coverage spanned spike, with dominance at 160-218 and 743-854. Vaccination with two AZD1222 doses was followed by a rise in Spike-specific TCR breadth and depth.

Notes on this clone: Its target is not known.

The CDR3 is 13 amino acids. V gave up 7 bases and J gave up 2 bases, with 11 bases separating them. The repertoire was sequenced with immunoSEQ multiplex PCR; TCRdb's copy has only in-frame clones and lacks some. The data show 180,000 or so clones, about nine tenths seen once. Analysis merged second doses at about 4 or about 12 weeks. Sequences were derived from peripheral blood, sampled 28 days after the second AZD1222 dose. The sequence was collected from an adult who received the AZD1222 COVID-19 vaccine. The chain combines TRBV12-3 or TRBV12-4 with TRBJ1-2, with unresolved D. For the CDR3, the DNA is TGTGCCAGCACTCAGGTCTCGAACTATGGCTACACCTTC. It codes for CASTQVSNYGYTF.